This T cell receptor (beta chain) was captured by sequencing in a study of beta chain features in type 1 diabetes. Notes on the study in general: For type 1 diabetes patients, VDJ junctions showed fewer insertions and more deletions. Sequencing used cDNA, and cells with high TCR expression could therefore be over-represented.

The CDR3 is 18 residues long. cDNA synthesis used the whole RNA isolate, giving expressed TCRB sequences. Sequenced by immunoSEQ multiplex PCR; TCRdb stores in-frame clones only, minus some. Here the sample spans 250,000 to 350,000 clones, 9.5% to 11% being singletons. This clone was observed a few times. Its antigen is unidentified. In total, each donor contributed a single heparinised blood draw that averaged about 100 mL. Using CD45RO/CCR7/CD25/CD127/CD95/CD27, CD4+ naive, central memory, regulatory and stem cell-like memory cells were sorted. This chain uses TRBV1 with TRBJ2-6; the table's D call of TRBD1 was not tested on the DNA. TRBV1 is marked as a pseudogene. Sequencing was done on a sample of naive CD4+ T cells from blood. This clonotype was sampled from a woman in her twenties or thirties in good health. The CDR3 region has the DNA TGCACCAGCAGCCCCCGAACAGGGGATAACTCTGGGGCCAACGTCCTGACTTTC. This codes for CTSSPRTGDNSGANVLTF.